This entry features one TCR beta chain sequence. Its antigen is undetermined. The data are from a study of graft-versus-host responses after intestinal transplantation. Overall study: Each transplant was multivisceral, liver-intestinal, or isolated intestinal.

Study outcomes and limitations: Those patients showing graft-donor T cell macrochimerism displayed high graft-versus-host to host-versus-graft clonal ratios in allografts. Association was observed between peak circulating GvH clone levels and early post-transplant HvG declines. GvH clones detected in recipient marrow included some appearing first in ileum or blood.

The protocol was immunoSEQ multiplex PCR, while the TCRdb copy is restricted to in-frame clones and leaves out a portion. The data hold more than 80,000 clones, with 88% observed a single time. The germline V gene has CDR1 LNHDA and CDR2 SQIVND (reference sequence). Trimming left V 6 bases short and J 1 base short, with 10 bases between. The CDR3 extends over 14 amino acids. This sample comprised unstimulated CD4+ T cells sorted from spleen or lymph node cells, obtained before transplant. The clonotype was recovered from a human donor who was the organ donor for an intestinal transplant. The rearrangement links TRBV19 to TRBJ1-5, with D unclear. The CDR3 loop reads CASRTTSSNQPQHF. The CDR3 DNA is TGTGCCAGTAGGACTACGTCCAGCAATCAGCCCCAGCATTTT.